The rows below give T cell receptor beta chains drawn from one sample of a study of T cells after yellow fever vaccination. Using its own MiXCR run on the 5' RACE reads, TCRdb lists one record per CDR3 protein. The table shows about 85,000 distinct CDR3 sequences, with approximately 12% occurring only once. Sequencing was performed on CD8+ T cells not binding an NS4B(214-222) dextramer, sorted from PBMCs, taken around 3 weeks after the first yellow fever vaccination. Source of these receptors: a man between 18 and 29 years old who received the YFV17D yellow fever vaccine. CDR3s include the opening cysteine and the closing phenylalanine or tryptophan. Each record gives: D gene, J gene, V gene, clone size, CDR3 DNA, CDR3 protein. D genes are given only for firm matches. Not all rows give a size; the values are once, few, many and, for expanded clones, a class.

>.|TRBJ2-1|TRBV7-8|few
TGTGCCAGCAGCTTACCAGAACCCAATGAGCAGTTCTTC
CASSLPEPNEQFF
>.|TRBJ2-2|TRBV3-1|.
TGTGCCAGCAGCCAAGACAACGGGGAGCTGTTTTTT
CASSQDNGELFF
>.|TRBJ2-5|TRBV7-9|few
TGTGCCAGCAGCTTAGTGGTCCAGGGTCGGGACCAAGAGACCCAGTACTTC
CASSLVVQGRDQETQYF
>.|TRBJ2-3|TRBV28|few
TGTGCCAGCAGTACTGGACAGCTCACAGATACGCAGTATTTT
CASSTGQLTDTQYF
>.|TRBJ1-1|TRBV29-1|.
TGCAGCGTTGAAACGTGGGCAATGACTGAAGCTTTCTTT
CSVETWAMTEAFF
>TRBD1|TRBJ1-2|TRBV9|few
TGTGCCAGCACCCAAGACAGGGCCTATGGCTACACCTTC
CASTQDRAYGYTF
>.|TRBJ2-5|TRBV13|.
TGTGCCAGCAGCTCAGAGGCCCAAGAGACCCAGTACTTC
CASSSEAQETQYF
>TRBD2|TRBJ2-7|TRBV18|many
TGTGCCAGCTCACCCACGGGGGGGACGACCTACGAGCAGTACTTC
CASSPTGGTTYEQYF
>.|TRBJ2-1|TRBV6-5|few
TGTGCCAGCAGTTACTCCCCCCGAGCCCCCTTAAACAATGAGCAGTTCTTC
CASSYSPRAPLNNEQFF
>TRBD1|TRBJ2-3|TRBV7-6|few
TGTGCCAGCAGCTGGACAGGGGGCGAATCTGCAGATACGCAGTATTTT
CASSWTGGESADTQYF
>.|TRBJ2-3|TRBV27|few
TGTGCCAGCAGAGGGGGGTTCACAGATACGCAGTATTTT
CASRGGFTDTQYF
>TRBD1|TRBJ2-1|TRBV27|.
TGTGCCAGCAGTTTAGCCGGGACAGGAGGAGCCTACAATGAGCAGTTCTTC
CASSLAGTGGAYNEQFF
>.|TRBJ2-2|TRBV10-3|many
TGTGCCATCAGTGAGGCCCCGAACACCGGGGAGCTGTTTTTT
CAISEAPNTGELFF
>.|TRBJ2-2|TRBV5-5|few
TGTGCCAGCAGCTACAAATTTGCGGTGGTCACCGGGGAGCTGTTTTTT
CASSYKFAVVTGELFF
>.|TRBJ1-1|TRBV4-1|few
TGCGCCAGCAGCCAAGGGGTAGGGGGTGGCGGGATGGGACGGACTGAAGCTTTCTTT
CASSQGVGGGGMGRTEAFF
>.|TRBJ2-2|TRBV12-3/TRBV12-4|few
TGTGCCAGCAGCCCAGGGGCGGGACACTCTTCAGGGGAGCTGTTTTTT
CASSPGAGHSSGELFF
>TRBD1|TRBJ1-6|TRBV4-1|.
TGCGCCAGCAGCCCTCGGCCGGGACAGGGGGCCAGCTCCTATAATTCACCCCTCCACTTT
CASSPRPGQGASSYNSPLHF
>TRBD2|TRBJ2-1|TRBV4-3|few
TGCGCCAGCAGCCAAGATCCTTTAGCCGGTGCAGGGCTGGCGGGAGGGCAGTTCTTC
CASSQDPLAGAGLAGGQFF
>.|TRBJ2-1|TRBV15|.
TGTGCCACCAGCAGAGATCTGGGAATGTCCTACAATGAGCAGTTCTTC
CATSRDLGMSYNEQFF
>.|TRBJ1-3|TRBV28|.
TGTGCCAGCAGTCCACCGGGGAGCTCTGGAAACACCATATATTTT
CASSPPGSSGNTIYF
>.|TRBJ2-2|TRBV13|few
TGTGCCAGCAGCTTAGGTGGTCCCGGGGAGCTGTTTTTT
CASSLGGPGELFF
>.|TRBJ1-1|TRBV27|.
TGTGCCAGCCAGCGCCAGTATGGGTCTGTCACTGAAGCTTTCTTT
CASQRQYGSVTEAFF
>.|TRBJ2-5|TRBV7-9|.
TGTGCCAGCAGCTTAGGCATTAGACTGATCGAGGAGACCCAGTACTTC
CASSLGIRLIEETQYF
>.|TRBJ2-3|TRBV20-1|.
TGCAGTGCGCCTGCTAGCGAGACGACCACAGATACGCAGTATTTT
CSAPASETTTDTQYF
>TRBD1|TRBJ1-1|TRBV7-9|.
TGTGCCAGCAGCCGAACGGACAGGGGGCAAACTGAAGCTTTCTTT
CASSRTDRGQTEAFF
>.|TRBJ2-3|TRBV28|few
TGTGCCATCCAATTCCCACCCCCCACAGATACGCAGTATTTT
CAIQFPPPTDTQYF
>.|TRBJ1-1|TRBV4-1|.
TGCGCCAGCAGCCTCCGTCTTGTGGCAATGAACACTGAAGCTTTCTTT
CASSLRLVAMNTEAFF
>TRBD2|TRBJ2-2|TRBV13|few
TGTGCCAGCAGCTTACGGGGGGTCGGCACCGGGGAGCTGTTTTTT
CASSLRGVGTGELFF
>.|TRBJ1-1|TRBV4-1|.
TGCGCCAGCAGCCAAGGTCCTTTATTGAACACTGAAGCTTTCTTT
CASSQGPLLNTEAFF
>.|TRBJ2-1|TRBV7-6|few
TGTGCCAGCAGTCGTGCGTCGGGTTACAATGAGCAGTTCTTC
CASSRASGYNEQFF
>.|TRBJ2-1|TRBV10-3|.
TGTGCCATCGAATCCACACCCGCGGGCGATGAGCAGTTCTTC
CAIESTPAGDEQFF
>.|TRBJ1-2|TRBV19|few
TGTGCCAGTAGTATAGTCGGGGTACAAGTGGATGGCTACACCTTC
CASSIVGVQVDGYTF
>.|TRBJ1-6|TRBV6-2/TRBV6-3|.
TGTGCCAGCAGCTTTAGACTCCCGGCGTTAAATTCACCCCTCCACTTT
CASSFRLPALNSPLHF
>TRBD1|TRBJ1-4|TRBV25-1|.
TGTGCCAGCAGCCCCGGCGGGACAGGGGTCGAAAAACTGTTTTTT
CASSPGGTGVEKLFF
>.|TRBJ1-1|TRBV6-5|.
TGTGCCAGCAGGACTAACAGGGATTTGACTGAAGCTTTCTTT
CASRTNRDLTEAFF